Listed here are 28 T cell receptor beta chains from one sample, sequenced in a study of radiation and T cells in renal cell carcinoma. Sequencing was performed with immunoSEQ multiplex PCR; in TCRdb, only in-frame clones are kept and a portion is missing. The sample records about 130,000 clones, around nine tenths being singletons. Described time point: baseline pretreatment blood. As for treatment: 15 Gy SBRT to primary tumor, nephrectomy 4 weeks later. Sequencing used blood, obtained from a patient whose treatment included radiotherapy and nephrectomy. The receptor set was obtained from a woman aged 45-65 years with renal cell carcinoma.

This clone was found once. The junction departs from germline at one end; a sequencing error may be responsible. The chain recombines TRBV10-1 with TRBJ2-2; D not resolved. This CDR3 comprises 13 residues. In germline, CDR1 is WNHNN, CDR2 SYGVQD (reference sequence). The CDR3 region is CASSGVNTGELFF. The CDR3 nucleotides read TGCGCCAGTAGTGGGGTTAACACCGGGGAGCTGTTTTTT.

This sequence joins TRBV6-1 and TRBJ1-5; D call uncertain. The germline V gene encodes CDR1 MNHNS and CDR2 SASEGT. This CDR3 is built from 11 residues. V lost 6 bases to trimming and J lost 7 bases, with 7 bases between them. Written as DNA, the CDR3 is TGTGCCAGCAGCGTAGGGCAGCCCCAGCATTTT. It specifies CASSVGQPQHF.

The J gene is TRBJ2-5, the V gene TRBV19; tentative D call: TRBD1 (5 bases). V lost 5 bases and J 3 bases, leaving 19 bases between the germline ends. The germline CDR1 and CDR2 sequences are LNHDA and SQIVND (reference sequence). The CDR3 is 16 residues long. CDR3: CASSAHPRAGEETQYF. DNA for the CDR3: TGTGCCAGTAGTGCACACCCCAGGGCTGGGGAAGAGACCCAGTACTTC.

V and J are TRBV7-2 and TRBJ2-5; no clear D. With 2 bases removed from V and 5 bases from J, the gap between germline ends came to 9 bases. There are 13 residues in the CDR3. CDR1 SGHTA and CDR2 FQGNSA come from the germline V gene. The CDR3: CASSLTLVETQYF. Here the CDR3 DNA reads TGTGCCAGCAGCTTAACCTTAGTGGAGACCCAGTACTTC.

This clone was counted once. The J gene is TRBJ2-6, the V gene TRBV5-1; D remains ambiguous. The CDR3 consists of 16 residues. Germline lookup yields CDR1 SGHRS and CDR2 YFSETQ. Trimming pared 4 bases from V and 2 bases from J, leaving 13 bases between. CDR3 sequence: CASSPPQKAGANVLTF. CDR3 in DNA: TGCGCCAGCAGCCCGCCTCAAAAGGCTGGGGCCAACGTCCTGACTTTC. The full variable domain, completed using reference TRBV5-1 and TRBJ2-6, is KAGVTQTPRYLIKTRGQQVTLSCSPISGHRSVSWYQQTPGQGLQFLFEYFSETQRNKGNFPGRFSGRQFSNSRSEMNVSTLELGDSALYLCASSPPQKAGANVLTFGAGSRLTVL.

The J gene is TRBJ2-1, the V gene TRBV19; D call uncertain. The length of the CDR3 is 16 residues. Germline CDR1 reads LNHDA; CDR2 reads SQIVND (reference sequence). Trimming took 3 bases from V and 5 from J, leaving 17 bases between them. The CDR3 here is CASSIPTEPKNNEQFF. The CDR3 coding sequence is TGTGCCAGTAGTATCCCTACAGAGCCGAAAAACAATGAGCAGTTCTTC.

The chain is built from TRBV19 and TRBJ2-7; a possible D gene is TRBD1 (6 bases). Deletions cut 5 bases from V and 7 bases from J, with 12 bases between. Per the germline V gene, CDR1 is LNHDA and CDR2 is SQIVND (reference sequence). CDR3 size: 12 residues. The CDR3 spells CASSPGAREQYF. CDR3 nucleotides: TGTGCCAGTAGTCCAGGGGCACGGGAGCAGTACTTC.

The chain uses TRBV14 and TRBJ2-3; tentatively, D is TRBD1 (5 bases). Trimming pared 4 bases from V and 0 bases from J, leaving 17 bases between. The CDR3 contains 17 residues. Per the germline V gene, CDR1 is SGHDN and CDR2 is FVKESK. The CDR3 loop is CASSRRVSSTSTDTQYF. The CDR3 DNA reads TGTGCCAGCAGCCGCAGGGTATCTAGTACTAGCACAGATACGCAGTATTTT.

The chain combines TRBV27 with TRBJ2-7; D unclear. In germline, CDR1 is MNHEY, CDR2 SMNVEV (reference sequence). Trimming left V 2 bases short and J 4 bases short, with 3 bases between. The CDR3 extends over 11 amino acids. The CDR3: CASSLGYEQYF. CDR3 coding DNA: TGTGCCAGCAGTTTAGGGTACGAGCAGTACTTC.

The CDR3: CASSLVQGVRSYEQYF. DNA for the CDR3: TGTGCCAGCAGCTTAGTCCAGGGCGTGCGTTCCTACGAGCAGTACTTC. The chain has TRBV11-2 and TRBJ2-7; a possible D gene is TRBD1 (5 bases). Deletions cut 1 base from V and 1 base from J, with 14 bases between. The CDR3 is 16 amino acids. The V gene's germline CDR1 is SGHAT and CDR2 FQNNGV.

The chain has TRBV4-1 and TRBJ2-7; 7 bases are a match to TRBD2. The CDR3 extends over 15 amino acids. Germline assignment: CDR1 MGHRA and CDR2 YSYEKL. The junction had 5 bases not matched to a gene; V was cut back by 0 bases and J by 3 bases. In nucleotides, the CDR3 is TGCGCCAGCAGCCAAGAAATCCTAGCGGACTACGAGCAGTACTTC. Translation: CASSQEILADYEQYF.

The chain couples TRBV4-2 to TRBJ1-5, with unresolved D. This CDR3 contains 16 residues. V lost 0 bases and J lost 2, with 11 bases in between. Germline V gene sequence: CDR1 LGHNA, CDR2 YNFKEQ. The CDR3 DNA follows: TGTGCCAGCAGCCAAGAAGAAGGGTTTCGCAATCAGCCCCAGCATTTT. Residues: CASSQEEGFRNQPQHF.

V is TRBV6-1 and J is TRBJ1-2; D may be TRBD1 (5 bases). This CDR3 comprises 14 residues. The V and J ends lost 5 bases and 8 bases respectively, with 18 bases between them. Germline values: CDR1 MNHNS, CDR2 SASEGT. The CDR3 bases are TGTGCCAGCAGTACCCGGGACCGCAGATTAGGCTACACCTTC. It codes for CASSTRDRRLGYTF.

V gene TRBV5-6 combines with J gene TRBJ2-2; D perhaps matches TRBD1 (6 bases). Germline V gene lookup returns CDR1 SGHDT and CDR2 YYEEEE. The CDR3 totals 15 residues. Trimming took off 0 bases at V and 4 bases at J, with 10 bases between the two ends. CDR3 region: CASSLDREVTGELFF. As DNA, the CDR3 is TGTGCCAGCAGCTTGGACAGGGAAGTCACCGGGGAGCTGTTTTTT.

The chain links TRBV5-4 to TRBJ2-1; 9 nucleotides align to TRBD1. The ends lost 0 bases at V and 2 bases at J; junction bases unmatched: 3. CDR1 SGHNT and CDR2 YYREEE come from the germline V gene (reference sequence). This CDR3 is built from 16 residues. The chain's CDR3 is CASSLAGTGPYNEQFF. The CDR3 bases are TGTGCCAGCAGCTTGGCCGGGACAGGGCCCTACAATGAGCAGTTCTTC.

This sequence joins TRBV9 and TRBJ1-6; no reliable D call. This CDR3 spans 13 amino acids. V dropped 3 bases and J dropped 8 bases, with 9 bases sitting between them. Germline-derived CDR1 and CDR2 are SGDLS and YYNGEE. The CDR3 nucleotides read TGTGCCAGCAGCGAAGGCGGTGATTCACCCCTCCACTTT. As protein: CASSEGGDSPLHF.

The rearrangement joins TRBV21-1 to TRBJ1-1; the D call of TRBD1 is as the table states it, not checked on the DNA. TRBV21-1 is a documented pseudogene. The CDR3 is 17 amino acids. The CDR3 loop is CASSSRDRSLVNTEAFF. Written as DNA, the CDR3 is TGTGCCAGCAGCTCCCGGGACAGATCATTAGTAAACACTGAAGCTTTCTTT.

The chain's CDR3 is CASSSLWAGEQYF. CDR3 nucleotide sequence: TGCGCCAGCAGCTCTCTGTGGGCGGGGGAGCAGTACTTC. The V gene is TRBV5-1, the J gene TRBJ2-7; possible D gene TRBD2, 6 bases. V gave up 3 bases and J gave up 7 bases, with 14 bases separating them. Germline V gene sequence: CDR1 SGHRS, CDR2 YFSETQ. The CDR3 has 13 residues.

The rearrangement links TRBV5-6 to TRBJ2-1, with 9 bases that match TRBD2. This CDR3 spans 14 amino acids. Germline CDR1 and CDR2: SGHDT and YYEEEE. V gave up 7 bases and J gave up 7 bases; unmatched junction bases: 9. In DNA, the CDR3 is TGTGCCAGCTCGAAGGCGGGGGGGGCGAATGAGCAGTTCTTC. Its protein product is CASSKAGGANEQFF.

The V and J genes are TRBV7-2 and TRBJ1-6; D uncertain. CDR3 length: 16 residues. Trimming stripped 1 base from V and 0 bases from J, with 7 bases between. Germline-derived CDR1 and CDR2 are SGHTA and FQGNSA. The CDR3 DNA is TGTGCCAGCAGCTTAGTTTCCAGCTCCTATAATTCACCCCTCCACTTT. Translated, it gives CASSLVSSSYNSPLHF.

This clone was seen a single time. This chain uses TRBV6-5 with TRBJ2-5, with TRBD2 matching over 8 bases. In germline, CDR1 is MNHEY, CDR2 SVGAGI. The ends lost 6 bases at V and 14 bases at J; junction bases unmatched: 8. The CDR3 totals 11 residues. CDR3 DNA: TGTGCCAGCAGATCCGGGGGGGAAGAATACTTC. It translates to CASRSGGEEYF.

This sequence joins TRBV9 and TRBJ1-1; D possibly corresponds to TRBD1 (5 bases). The CDR3 is 13 amino acids. Germline V gives CDR1 SGDLS, CDR2 YYNGEE. V was shortened by 4 bases and J by 4 bases, with 11 bases between the two germline ends. The CDR3 region has the DNA TGTGCCAGCAGCCTCTCGGGGGTCACTGAAGCTTTCTTT. It encodes CASSLSGVTEAFF.

The genes are TRBV12-5 and TRBJ2-5, with a tentative D call TRBD2 (6 bases). This CDR3 comprises 15 residues. The ends were cut back, 6 bases at V and 2 bases at J, with 16 bases in the middle. CDR1 and CDR2 (germline): LGHNT, FRNRAP. CDR3 bases: TGTGCTAGTGGGGGGGGACGGCTACCTCAAGAGACCCAGTACTTC. Translating it yields CASGGGRLPQETQYF.

The J gene is TRBJ1-1, the V gene TRBV6-5; D is unresolved. The germline V and J ends were trimmed by 7 bases and 5 bases, with 8 bases remaining between them. CDR1 is MNHEY and CDR2 is SVGAGI in the germline V gene. This CDR3 spans 11 amino acids. CDR3: CASTWLTEAFF. CDR3 coding DNA: TGTGCCAGCACCTGGTTGACTGAAGCTTTCTTT.

The chain joins TRBV4-3 to TRBJ2-7; D is undetermined. Trimming stripped 0 bases from V and 2 bases from J, with 11 bases between. Germline CDR1 and CDR2: LGHNA and YSLEER. The CDR3 loop spans 15 amino acids. The CDR3 loop reads CASSQEANGPYEQYF. The CDR3 DNA reads TGCGCCAGCAGCCAAGAGGCGAACGGACCCTACGAGCAGTACTTC.

The chain recombines TRBV19 with TRBJ1-2; D is unresolved. Germline V gives CDR1 LNHDA, CDR2 SQIVND (reference sequence). This CDR3 has 13 amino acids. The V gene lost 7 bases and the J gene lost 4 bases, with 13 bases spanning the gap. The chain's CDR3 is CASIDNWGYGYTF. The CDR3 region has the DNA TGTGCCAGTATAGATAATTGGGGCTATGGCTACACCTTC.

This clone was counted only a few times. This chain uses TRBV10-3 with TRBJ2-5; a weak D match, TRBD1 (6 bases). Between the trimmed V and J ends, which lost 7 bases and 1 base, there was a span of 13 bases. CDR1 and CDR2 from the germline V gene are ENHRY and SYGVKD. The CDR3 extends over 14 amino acids. The CDR3 loop is CAINERGGQETQYF. The CDR3 region has the DNA TGTGCCATCAACGAGAGAGGGGGCCAAGAGACCCAGTACTTC.

In DNA, the CDR3 is TGTGCCAGCTCTCACTTTACGGGTGAAGCTTTCTTT. Amino acid sequence: CASSHFTGEAFF. The J gene is TRBJ1-1, the V gene TRBV18; D gene ambiguous. Germline V gene sequence: CDR1 KGHSH, CDR2 LQKENI. The germline V and J ends were trimmed by 6 bases and 7 bases, with 12 bases remaining between them. CDR3 size: 12 residues.